These T cell receptor beta chains were read from a single sample in a study of blood T cell repertoires in COVID-19. Here immunoSEQ multiplex PCR was the method, and the copy in TCRdb shows in-frame clones only, minus some. The repertoire consists of fewer than 300,000 clones, with 80% to 90% occurring once and the leading ten covering approximately 10%. The source material was peripheral blood. Every receptor here comes from a woman aged 50 to 65 who had recovered from COVID-19. The CDR3 runs from the conserved cysteine through the conserved F or W. The size field is filled for only some rows; it gives once, few, many or a size class.

abundance: -
v_gene: TRBV30
CDR3aa: CAWSAQTRAFF

abundance: once
v_gene: TRBV3-1/TRBV3-2
CDR3aa: CASKKTDGSYGYTF

abundance: once
v_gene: TRBV3-1/TRBV3-2
CDR3aa: CASSQAGTSGRRRDTQYF

abundance: -
v_gene: TRBV3-1/TRBV3-2
CDR3aa: CASSQNHRGGRNIQYF

abundance: -
v_gene: TRBV19
CDR3aa: CARLTRYEGYEQYF

abundance: -
v_gene: TRBV6-2/TRBV6-3
CDR3aa: CASSYEDRPTDTQYF

abundance: -
v_gene: TRBV18
CDR3aa: CASSAGGGQGNEQFF

abundance: -
v_gene: TRBV9
CDR3aa: CASSTREGARDTGELFF

abundance: -
v_gene: TRBV19
CDR3aa: CASSDTGTGGSPLHF

abundance: -
v_gene: TRBV5-4
CDR3aa: CASSLGGPGQTYEQYF

abundance: -
v_gene: TRBV7-2
CDR3aa: CASTVGRGGLGEQYF